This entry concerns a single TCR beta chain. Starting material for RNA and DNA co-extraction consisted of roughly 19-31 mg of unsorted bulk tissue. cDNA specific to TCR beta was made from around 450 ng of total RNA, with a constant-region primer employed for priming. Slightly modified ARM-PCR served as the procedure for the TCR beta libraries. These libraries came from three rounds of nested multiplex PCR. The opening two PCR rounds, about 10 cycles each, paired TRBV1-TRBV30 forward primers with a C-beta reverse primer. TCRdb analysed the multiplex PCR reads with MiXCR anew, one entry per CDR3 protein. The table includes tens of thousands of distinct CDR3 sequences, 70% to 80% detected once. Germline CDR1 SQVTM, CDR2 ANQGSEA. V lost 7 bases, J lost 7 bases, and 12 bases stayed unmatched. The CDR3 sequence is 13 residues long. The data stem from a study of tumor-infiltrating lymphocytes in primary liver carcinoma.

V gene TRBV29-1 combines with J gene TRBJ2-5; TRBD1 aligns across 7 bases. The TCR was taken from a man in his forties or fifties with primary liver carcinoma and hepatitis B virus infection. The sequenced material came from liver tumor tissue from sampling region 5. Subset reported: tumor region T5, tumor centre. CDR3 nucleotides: TGCAGCGGCAAGGGGGCGGATTCCAGGACCCAGTACTTC. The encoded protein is CSGKGADSRTQYF.